One TCR beta chain is described in this entry. The data originate from a study of blood T cell repertoires in COVID-19. Using immunoSEQ multiplex PCR, the repertoire was profiled, and TCRdb retains in-frame clones only, with some absent. The sample lists about 180,000 clones, around 87% occurring once. V lost 5 bases to trimming and J lost 11 bases; unmatched junction nucleotides: 12. The germline V gene encodes CDR1 MNHEY and CDR2 SVGEGT. CDR3 length: 14 amino acids. This TCR derives from a woman aged 70 to 79 with COVID-19, enrolled during active disease. Sequenced: peripheral blood. The V call is TRBV6-2 or TRBV6-3, the J call TRBJ1-5; 7 bases line up with TRBD1. The CDR3 here is CASSKQGPRGAQHF. The CDR3 region has the DNA TGTGCCAGCAGTAAACAGGGGCCGCGGGGTGCCCAGCATTTT.